The 5 T cell receptor beta chains in this list originate from one sample, sequenced in a study of glioma-infiltrating T cells after dendritic cell vaccination. Documented time point: after dendritic cell vaccination, including at tumor progression/relapse. The method was immunoSEQ multiplex PCR; TCRdb's version includes in-frame clones alone and lacks a portion of them. The sample holds approximately 62,000 clones; approximately 86% are singletons and the top ten take 11%. Sequences were derived from blood, sampled after dendritic cell vaccination. The receptor set was obtained from a human donor with glioblastoma.

Remarks on this clone: Other nucleotide sequences in the sample specify the same CDR3. The chain combines TRBV1 with TRBJ2-7; the D call in the table, TRBD2, was not verified against the DNA. TRBV1 is tagged as a pseudogene. CDR3 size: 18 residues. CDR3 bases: TGCACCAGCAGCCAAGATTCTTCCGGCGGGCGGCGACTTTACGAGCAGTACTTC. This sequence encodes CTSSQDSSGGRRLYEQYF.

V is TRBV5-6 and J is TRBJ2-1, with TRBD1 matching over 11 bases. V shed 2 bases, J shed 12 bases, and the junction held 7 bases outside the gene matches. Per germline, CDR1 SGHDT and CDR2 YYEEEE. CDR3 length: 14 residues. CDR3 in amino acids: CASSFGQGALGQFF. The CDR3 DNA follows: TGTGCCAGCAGCTTTGGACAGGGGGCGCTTGGGCAGTTCTTC.

The chain has TRBV7-3 and TRBJ2-5; possibly TRBD1 for D (6 bases). Germline V gene lookup returns CDR1 SGHTA and CDR2 FQGTGA. Trimming took off 1 base at V and 9 bases at J, with 21 bases between the two ends. The CDR3 runs to 16 residues. In nucleotides, the CDR3 is TGTGCCAGCAGCTTAAACGCAGGGGATGTAGGGGATCCCCAGTACTTC. Translating it yields CASSLNAGDVGDPQYF.

The chain is built from TRBV11-2 and TRBJ1-2, with D perhaps matching TRBD1 (6 bases). Germline V gene sequence: CDR1 SGHAT, CDR2 FQNNGV. The length of the CDR3 is 13 residues. V lost 4 bases and J lost 3, with 9 bases in between. The CDR3, as DNA: TGTGCCAGCAGCTCGGGACAATACTATGGCTACACCTTC. This gives the protein CASSSGQYYGYTF.

The rearrangement links TRBV29-1 to TRBJ1-1, with 8 nucleotides matching TRBD1. The CDR3 consists of 13 residues. V was clipped by 1 base and J by 5 bases; unmatched bases: 3. The germline gives CDR1 SQVTM, CDR2 ANQGSEA. CDR3 in DNA: TGCAGCGTTGAAGTCAGGGGGCCTACTGAAGCTTTCTTT. It codes for CSVEVRGPTEAFF.